Following are 16 T cell receptor beta chains from one sample sequenced in a study of beta chain features in type 1 diabetes. These TCRs' antigens remain unknown. Study results and caveats: All four CD4+ subsets of Type 1 diabetes patients contained TCRB CDR3s that were moderately but significantly shorter.

Reverse transcription of all isolated RNA meant that expressed TCRB transcripts were sequenced. Here immunoSEQ multiplex PCR was the method, and the copy in TCRdb shows in-frame clones only, minus some. The data show hundreds of thousands of clones, about 12% seen once. The material sequenced was naive CD4+ T cells from blood. These receptors all stem from a woman under 30 with type 1 diabetes.

This clone appeared a few times. The V call is TRBV11-2, the J call TRBJ2-3, with D tentatively TRBD2 (6 bases). The length of the CDR3 is 14 residues. Germline V gives CDR1 SGHAT, CDR2 FQNNGV. V was pared by 5 bases and J by 4 bases, with 13 bases between. The CDR3 sequence is CASSPGREADTQYF. Written as DNA, the CDR3 is TGTGCCAGCAGCCCGGGCAGGGAGGCAGATACGCAGTATTTT. Looking up the rest from reference TRBV11-2 and TRBJ2-3 gives the full variable domain: EAGVAQSPRYKIIEKRQSVAFWCNPISGHATLYWYQQILGQGPKLLIQFQNNGVVDDSQLPKDRFSAERLKGVDSTLKIQPAKLEDSAVYLCASSPGREADTQYFGPGTRLTVL.

The chain carries TRBV30 and TRBJ1-2, with D hard to call. Germline CDR1 reads GTSNPN; CDR2 reads SVGIG (reference sequence). The V and J ends lost 2 bases and 7 bases respectively, with 11 bases between them. This CDR3 region has 12 residues. In nucleotides, the CDR3 is TGTGCCTGGAGTCCAACGGGTGCTGGCTACACCTTC. Protein: CAWSPTGAGYTF. The complete variable domain, with remaining parts taken from reference TRBV30 and TRBJ1-2, reads SQTIHQWPATLVQPVGSPLSLECTVEGTSNPNLYWYRQAAGRGLQLLFYSVGIGQISSEVPQNLSASRPQDRQFILSSKKLLLSDSGFYLCAWSPTGAGYTFGSGTRLTVV.

This clone showed up just a few times. V and J are TRBV25-1 and TRBJ2-5, with 8 bases fitting TRBD2. The closer fit of TRBJ2-7 to the DNA end suggests the J call may be wrong. CDR1 is MGHDK and CDR2 is SYGVNS in the germline V gene. CDR3 length: 14 amino acids. The CDR3: CASSPGGASDEQYF. CDR3 nucleotides: TGTGCCAGCTCCCCCGGGGGGGCGAGCGACGAGCAGTACTTC.

This clone was seen more than once but under ten times. The gene calls are TRBV7-2 and TRBJ2-1; 9 bases match TRBD2. Germline V CDR1 and CDR2: SGHTA, FQGNSA. The CDR3 runs to 17 residues. J was trimmed by 2 bases and V by 2 bases; bases with no gene match: 7. CDR3 sequence reads: CASSLIGGGAPYNEQFF. The CDR3 DNA follows: TGTGCCAGCAGCTTAATTGGCGGGGGGGCCCCCTACAATGAGCAGTTCTTC.

This clone was counted a few times. The rearrangement uses TRBV5-4 and TRBJ2-7; 8 bases match TRBD1. V shed 6 bases, J shed 7 bases, and the junction held 15 bases outside the gene matches. The CDR3 is 15 residues long. Germline assignment: CDR1 SGHNT and CDR2 YYREEE (reference sequence). Written as DNA, the CDR3 is TGTGCCAGCACCCCAAGTGCAGGGGGCGGTGGGGAGCAGTACTTC. Its translation is CASTPSAGGGGEQYF. Supplemented by reference TRBV5-4 and TRBJ2-7, the full variable domain reads ETGVTQSPTHLIKTRGQQVTLRCSSQSGHNTVSWYQQALGQGPQFIFQYYREEENGRGNFPPRFSGLQFPNYSSELNVNALELDDSALYLCASTPSAGGGGEQYFGPGTRLTVT.

The rearrangement links TRBV15 to TRBJ1-4; perhaps TRBD1 as D (5 bases). Germline CDR1 is LNHNV and CDR2 is YYDKDF (reference sequence). With 3 bases removed from V and 4 bases from J, the gap between germline ends came to 15 bases. The CDR3 loop spans 16 amino acids. CDR3 region: CATSRGRGTRNEKLFF. The DNA of the CDR3 is TGTGCCACCAGCAGGGGGAGGGGCACGCGTAATGAAAAACTGTTTTTT. Supplemented by reference TRBV15 and TRBJ1-4, the full variable domain reads DAMVIQNPRYQVTQFGKPVTLSCSQTLNHNVMYWYQQKSSQAPKLLFHYYDKDFNNEADTPDNFQSRRPNTSFCFLDIRSPGLGDTAMYLCATSRGRGTRNEKLFFGSGTQLSVL.

The rearrangement uses TRBV15 and TRBJ2-5; TRBD2 matches at 11 bases. Losses at the gene ends were 5 bases for V and 0 bases for J; bases not matched to a gene: 5. From germline, CDR1 is LNHNV and CDR2 YYDKDF (reference sequence). This CDR3 contains 16 residues. The CDR3 DNA sequence: TGTGCCACCAGCTTTCGACTAGCGGGGTACCAAGAGACCCAGTACTTC. Protein product: CATSFRLAGYQETQYF.

The chain joins TRBV11-2 to TRBJ1-2; D might be TRBD1 (5 bases). The CDR3 covers 14 residues. V was trimmed by 4 bases and J by 3 bases, leaving 12 bases between them. Germline assignment: CDR1 SGHAT and CDR2 FQNNGV. This CDR3 is CASSSLQVDYGYTF. CDR3 coding DNA: TGTGCCAGCAGCTCCCTACAGGTCGACTATGGCTACACCTTC.

This clone was observed a few times. The chain is built from TRBV5-6 and TRBJ1-4, with D possibly TRBD1 on 6 matching bases. CDR3 length equals 15 residues. The V and J ends lost 4 bases and 7 bases respectively, with 17 bases between them. The V gene's germline CDR1 is SGHDT and CDR2 YYEEEE. CDR3 amino acids: CASSRTGGVGEKLFF. Written as DNA, the CDR3 is TGTGCCAGCAGCCGCACGGGGGGCGTAGGTGAAAAACTGTTTTTT.

V and J are TRBV30 and TRBJ1-2; 9 bases are shared with TRBD1. Germline-derived CDR1 and CDR2 are GTSNPN and SVGIG (reference sequence). The CDR3 is 19 amino acids. The trim removed 1 base at V and 4 bases at J, leaving 19 bases unmatched. As DNA, the CDR3 is TGTGCCTGGAGTGGCCCTCCCTCGGGACAGGGCGTTTCTGGCTATGGCTACACCTTC. This encodes CAWSGPPSGQGVSGYGYTF.

V and J are TRBV10-3 and TRBJ2-2; 8 bases are a match to TRBD2. Unmatched junction bases numbered 1, after V lost 0 bases and J lost 4 bases. The CDR3 has 15 residues. Germline V gives CDR1 ENHRY, CDR2 SYGVKD. The CDR3 DNA reads as TGTGCCATCAGTGAGTCGGGACTAGGCACCGGGGAGCTGTTTTTT. It encodes CAISESGLGTGELFF.

This chain uses TRBV5-4 with TRBJ2-3; D remains unclear. There are 16 residues in the CDR3. V was shortened by 1 base and J by 2 bases, with 14 bases between the two germline ends. The germline V gene encodes CDR1 SGHNT and CDR2 YYREEE (reference sequence). CDR3 sequence: CASSLSVYPSTDTQYF. DNA for the CDR3: TGTGCCAGCAGCTTGAGCGTCTATCCATCCACAGATACGCAGTATTTT.

This clone appeared a few times. One end of the junction is discordant with germline, which a read error may explain. The J gene is TRBJ1-5, the V gene TRBV28, with D tentatively TRBD1 (5 bases). Germline values: CDR1 MDHEN, CDR2 SYDVKM. The CDR3 covers 12 residues. CDR3 protein: CITGYSNQPQHF. The CDR3 nucleotides read TGCATAACAGGATATAGCAATCAGCCCCAGCATTTT.

CDR3 coding DNA: TGTGCCAGCAGCCCCGAGGTGAACACTGAAGCTTTCTTT. This encodes CASSPEVNTEAFF. The gene calls are TRBV9 and TRBJ1-1; D call uncertain. Germline V lookup: CDR1 SGDLS, CDR2 YYNGEE. This CDR3 spans 13 amino acids. Trimming cost V 4 bases and J 0 bases, with 7 bases left between them.

This chain connects TRBV6-5 to TRBJ2-5; perhaps TRBD2 as D (6 bases). Per germline, CDR1 MNHEY and CDR2 SVGAGI. The V end lost 3 bases, the J end lost 4 bases, and 12 bases lay between the germline ends. The CDR3 spans 14 residues. The CDR3 bases are TGTGCCAGCAGTTATGGTACCGGGGGAGAGACCCAGTACTTC. Translation: CASSYGTGGETQYF.

J is TRBJ1-5 and V is TRBV2, with D unclear. Germline loops: CDR1 SNHLY, CDR2 FYNNEI. The CDR3 is 12 residues long. V was clipped by 7 bases and J by 10 bases, with 14 bases between them. The CDR3 region is CASIGPRGPQHF. The CDR3 DNA follows: TGTGCCAGCATTGGTCCCAGAGGACCCCAGCATTTT.